These 10 T cell receptor beta chains were sequenced from one sample in a study of T cells in Graves' hyperthyroidism and ophthalmopathy. RNA transcripts yielded amplified TCR beta CDR3 regions. A first-round RT-PCR of the TCR CDR3 used the HTBI primer set. TCRdb ran MiXCR on the multiplex PCR reads and lists one entry per CDR3 protein. The sample carries 700,000 or so distinct CDR3 sequences, roughly 14% recorded once. The sample was blood. These receptors came from a woman aged 50 to 60 with Graves' ophthalmopathy.

This clonotype was counted many times. This rearrangement joins TRBV6-1 to TRBJ2-1; 11 bases match TRBD2. The germline gives CDR1 MNHNS, CDR2 SASEGT. The CDR3 consists of 15 residues. J was trimmed by 7 bases and V by 7 bases; bases with no gene match: 9. CDR3 bases: TGTGCCAGCACTGTACTAGCGGGAGTTTCGAATGAGCAGTTCTTC. As protein: CASTVLAGVSNEQFF.

Ten or more counts support this clonotype. The chain combines TRBV7-3 with TRBJ2-5; 9 nucleotides align to TRBD2. The CDR3 spans 16 residues. The V and J ends lost 0 bases and 2 bases, in that order; junction bases with no gene match: 4. The germline CDR1 and CDR2 sequences are SGHTA and FQGTGA. For the CDR3, the DNA is TGTGCCAGCAGCTTAACGGGTGCGGGAGGGCAAGAGACCCAGTACTTC. It codes for CASSLTGAGGQETQYF.

Comment on this clonotype: This may come from a read error, since a much larger clone is one base off. The V and J genes are TRBV28 and TRBJ1-2; 7 bases align to TRBD1. V shed 6 bases, J shed 8 bases, and the junction held 12 bases outside the gene matches. Looked up from germline, CDR1 is MDHEN and CDR2 is SYDVKM. The CDR3 loop spans 14 amino acids. CDR3 coding DNA: TGTGCCAGCAGGCTAATAGGGGGCTCACGAGGCTACACCTTC. It is translated as CASRLIGGSRGYTF.

This rearrangement joins TRBV27 to TRBJ2-6; 7 bases line up with TRBD1. The CDR3 has 14 amino acids. From germline, CDR1 is MNHEY and CDR2 SMNVEV (reference sequence). V was clipped by 7 bases and J by 8 bases; unmatched bases: 8. CDR3 DNA sequence: TGTGCCAGCACCGGGGACAGAGAGTCCAACGTCCTGACTTTC. It encodes CASTGDRESNVLTF.

This clonotype was counted ten times or more. V is TRBV7-9 and J is TRBJ2-1; TRBD2 matches 7 bases. The CDR3 runs to 14 residues. The germline CDR1 and CDR2 sequences are SEHNR and FQNEAQ (reference sequence). V gave up 5 bases and J gave up 6 bases; unmatched junction bases: 7. CDR3 amino acids: CASSPPTSRNEQFF. The CDR3 DNA sequence: TGTGCCAGCAGCCCCCCGACTAGCCGCAATGAGCAGTTCTTC.

The chain joins TRBV19 to TRBJ1-5, with TRBD1 matching 11 bases. The ends lost 8 bases at V and 4 bases at J; junction bases unmatched: 1. CDR1 LNHDA and CDR2 SQIVND come from the germline V gene (reference sequence). The CDR3 consists of 13 residues. The CDR3 DNA reads as TGTGCCAGTTGGGACAGGGGGAATCAGCCCCAGCATTTT. Translated, it gives CASWDRGNQPQHF.

This rearrangement joins TRBV6-1 to TRBJ2-5, with D unclear. CDR1 is MNHNS and CDR2 is SASEGT in the germline V gene. The length of the CDR3 is 13 residues. Trimming stripped 8 bases from V and 1 base from J, with 11 bases between. In DNA form, the CDR3 reads TGTGCCAGCTTTACTCCGTCCCAAGAGACCCAGTACTTC. Protein product: CASFTPSQETQYF.

This clonotype was recorded at least ten times. The rearrangement joins TRBV11-2 to TRBJ2-1, with TRBD2 identical over 8 bases. CDR3 length equals 16 residues. J was trimmed by 9 bases and V by 1 base; bases with no gene match: 11. From germline, CDR1 is SGHAT and CDR2 FQNNGV. The CDR3 DNA is TGTGCCAGCAGCTTAGGAGGGACTAGACTAATGAGTGAGCAGTTCTTC. This translates into CASSLGGTRLMSEQFF.

This clonotype was observed many times. The V gene is TRBV28, the J gene TRBJ1-1, with D possibly being TRBD1 (5 bases). CDR1 MDHEN and CDR2 SYDVKM come from the germline V gene. V dropped 6 bases and J dropped 1 base, with 9 bases sitting between them. The CDR3 is 13 amino acids. The CDR3 region has the DNA TGTGCCAGCAGCCCAGGGTGGAACACTGAAGCTTTCTTT. Translation: CASSPGWNTEAFF.

This clonotype has at least ten counts. V usage is TRBV7-9 and J usage is TRBJ2-7; 9 bases match TRBD1. This CDR3 has 17 amino acids. Trimming took 5 bases from V and 4 from J; bases not matched to a gene: 15. Germline CDR1 and CDR2: SEHNR and FQNEAQ (reference sequence). The CDR3 region is CASSHPLSGTGLYEQYF. The CDR3 DNA sequence: TGTGCCAGCAGCCATCCATTATCCGGGACAGGGCTTTACGAGCAGTACTTC.